This T cell receptor beta chain was recorded in a study of siplizumab effects on memory and regulatory T cells. Comment on this clone: Antigen specificity is unknown.

Libraries were prepared by immunoSEQ multiplex PCR; TCRdb keeps only in-frame clonotypes and omits some of them. The sample includes about 110,000 clones, more than 90% of them seen just once. The CDR3 totals 13 residues. Germline V CDR1 and CDR2: SGHNT, YENEEA. Trimming removed 3 bases at V and 6 bases at J, with 9 bases between. Notes on the study in general: Poor capture below about 10^-5 frequency left most alloreactive clones unmapped to unstimulated subsets. Naive versus memory phenotype went unassigned for roughly 75-95% of proliferating CD4+ or CD8+ clones. Treatment with siplizumab left mappable alloreactive CD4+ clones averaging around 69% Treg-derived, compared with 26.9% in controls. Naive T cells were seen as more diverse than memory cells and as major alloresponse contributors.

The receptor's source is a human donor in good health. The chain combines TRBV11-3 with TRBJ1-5; D perhaps matches TRBD1 (5 bases). The specimen sequenced was CD4+ T cells sorted from blood. The CDR3 here is CASSLGPSQPQHF. The CDR3 DNA sequence: TGTGCCAGCAGCTTGGGACCGTCTCAGCCCCAGCATTTT. The whole variable domain, filled in from reference TRBV11-3 and TRBJ1-5, reads EAGVVQSPRYKIIEKKQPVAFWCNPISGHNTLYWYLQNLGQGPELLIRYENEEAVDDSQLPKDRFSAERLKGVDSTLKIQPAELGDSAVYLCASSLGPSQPQHFGDGTRLSIL.